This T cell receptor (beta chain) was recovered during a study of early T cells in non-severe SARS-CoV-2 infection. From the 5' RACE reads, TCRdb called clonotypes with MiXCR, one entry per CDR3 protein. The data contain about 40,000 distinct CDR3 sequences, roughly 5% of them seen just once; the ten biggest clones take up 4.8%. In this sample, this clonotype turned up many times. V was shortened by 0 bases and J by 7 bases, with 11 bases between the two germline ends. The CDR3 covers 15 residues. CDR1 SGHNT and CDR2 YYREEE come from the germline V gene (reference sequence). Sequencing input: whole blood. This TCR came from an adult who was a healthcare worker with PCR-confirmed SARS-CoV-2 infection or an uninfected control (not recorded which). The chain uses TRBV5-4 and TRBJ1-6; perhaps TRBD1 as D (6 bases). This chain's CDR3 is CASSLVAGVNSPLHF. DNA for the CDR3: TGTGCCAGCAGCTTGGTTGCAGGGGTCAATTCACCCCTCCACTTT.